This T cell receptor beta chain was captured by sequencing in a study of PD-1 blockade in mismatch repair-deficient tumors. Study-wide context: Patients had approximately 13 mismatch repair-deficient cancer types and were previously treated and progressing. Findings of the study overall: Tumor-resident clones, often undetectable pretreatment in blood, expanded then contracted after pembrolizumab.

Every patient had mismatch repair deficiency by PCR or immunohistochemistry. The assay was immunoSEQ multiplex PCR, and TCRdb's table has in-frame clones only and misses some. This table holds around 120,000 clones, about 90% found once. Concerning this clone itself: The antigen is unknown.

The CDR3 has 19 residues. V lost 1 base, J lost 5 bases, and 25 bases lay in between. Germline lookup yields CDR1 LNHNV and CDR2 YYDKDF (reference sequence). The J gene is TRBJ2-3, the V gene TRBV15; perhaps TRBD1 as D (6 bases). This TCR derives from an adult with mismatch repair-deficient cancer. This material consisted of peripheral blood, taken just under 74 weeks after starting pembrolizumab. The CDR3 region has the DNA TGTGCCACCAGCAGAGCCCCAGGGGTCCGAAGCTCCCAATTAGATACGCAGTATTTT. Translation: CATSRAPGVRSSQLDTQYF. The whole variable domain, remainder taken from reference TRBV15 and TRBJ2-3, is DAMVIQNPRYQVTQFGKPVTLSCSQTLNHNVMYWYQQKSSQAPKLLFHYYDKDFNNEADTPDNFQSRRPNTSFCFLDIRSPGLGDTAMYLCATSRAPGVRSSQLDTQYFGPGTRLTVL.